The 20 T cell receptor beta chains given below trace back to one sample, sequenced in a study of blood T cell repertoires in COVID-19. Sequencing was performed with immunoSEQ multiplex PCR; in TCRdb, only in-frame clones are kept and a portion is missing. Counted here are 20,000 to 25,000 clones, 60% to 85% occurring once; the ten biggest clones make up over 10%. Sequenced input: peripheral blood. The origin of the receptors is a man between 60 and 75 years old with active COVID-19.

In its sample, this clone was seen a few times. V is TRBV28 and J is TRBJ1-5; D is ambiguous. This CDR3 is built from 13 residues. V dropped 7 bases and J dropped 0 bases, with 7 bases sitting between them. Germline-derived CDR1 and CDR2 are MDHEN and SYDVKM. The CDR3 loop reads CASTADSNQPQHF. The CDR3 region has the DNA TGTGCCAGCACTGCGGATAGCAATCAGCCCCAGCATTTT.

The chain couples TRBV6-1 to TRBJ2-7; a weak D match, TRBD1 (6 bases). Trimming removed 0 bases at V and 3 bases at J, with 9 bases between. Germline loops: CDR1 MNHNS, CDR2 SASEGT. CDR3 size: 14 residues. The CDR3: CASSEAGQNYEQYF. The CDR3 coding sequence is TGTGCCAGCAGTGAAGCTGGACAGAACTACGAGCAGTACTTC.

The CDR3 protein is CASSQEQRGGHEQYF. CDR3 DNA: TGCGCCAGCAGCCAAGAACAGCGGGGGGGCCACGAGCAGTACTTC. The chain combines TRBV4-1 with TRBJ2-7; 10 bases are shared with TRBD2. The germline V gene has CDR1 MGHRA and CDR2 YSYEKL. The CDR3 runs to 15 residues. V gave up 0 bases and J gave up 5 bases; unmatched junction bases: 4.

This clone appeared a few times. The V and J genes are TRBV5-4 and TRBJ2-1; maybe TRBD2 (6 bases). Germline CDR1 SGHNT, CDR2 YYREEE (reference sequence). The CDR3 has 15 amino acids. The V gene lost 4 bases and the J gene lost 12 bases, with 23 bases spanning the gap. The CDR3 is CASSNRDSGRRGQFF. The CDR3 coding sequence is TGTGCCAGCAGCAACCGGGACTCAGGGAGGAGGGGGCAGTTCTTC.

A word on this clone: One junction end does not reproduce the germline sequence, and a read error may be involved. The chain recombines TRBV7-7 with TRBJ2-1, with 11 positions matching TRBD2. CDR1 and CDR2 (germline): SSHAT, FNYEAQ (reference sequence). The CDR3 extends over 21 amino acids. The CDR3 region is CASSLAWGLAAPISSYNEQFF. In DNA form, the CDR3 reads TGTGCTAGCAGCTTAGCTTGGGGACTAGCGGCCCCCATTTCCTCCTACAATGAGCAGTTCTTC.

This clone was observed a handful of times. The CDR3 DNA sequence: TGTGCCAGCAGCCCCGGACCCGGGACAGCCGAGCAGTACTTC. This sequence encodes CASSPGPGTAEQYF. The J gene is TRBJ2-7, the V gene TRBV5-6; 7 bases align to TRBD1. The V segment lost 4 bases and the J segment 6 bases; nucleotides outside the gene matches: 10. CDR3 length equals 14 residues. From germline, CDR1 is SGHDT and CDR2 YYEEEE. Looking up the rest from reference TRBV5-6 and TRBJ2-7 gives the full variable domain: DAGVTQSPTHLIKTRGQQVTLRCSPKSGHDTVSWYQQALGQGPQFIFQYYEEEERQRGNFPDRFSGHQFPNYSSELNVNALLLGDSALYLCASSPGPGTAEQYFGPGTRLTVT.

The V and J genes are TRBV6-5 and TRBJ1-2, with D maybe TRBD1 (5 bases). Germline CDR1 reads MNHEY; CDR2 reads SVGAGI. CDR3 length equals 14 residues. The germline V and J ends were trimmed by 4 bases and 2 bases, with 11 bases remaining between them. Here the CDR3 DNA reads TGTGCCAGCAGTTCCTCCGGACACAACTATGGCTACACCTTC. The encoded protein is CASSSSGHNYGYTF.

The rearrangement links TRBV7-2 to TRBJ2-1; 11 bases agree with TRBD2. The CDR3 contains 17 residues. The ends lost 0 bases at V and 2 bases at J; junction bases unmatched: 3. Germline V gives CDR1 SGHTA, CDR2 FQGNSA. DNA for the CDR3: TGTGCCAGCAGCTTAGCTAGCGGGAGGGCCCCCTACAATGAGCAGTTCTTC. Protein product: CASSLASGRAPYNEQFF.

This chain uses TRBV5-4 with TRBJ2-2; TRBD2 agrees at 10 bases. In germline, CDR1 is SGHNT, CDR2 YYREEE (reference sequence). V was clipped by 4 bases and J by 4 bases; unmatched bases: 7. The CDR3 contains 16 residues. The CDR3 protein is CASSTWTSGATGELFF. The CDR3 bases are TGTGCCAGCAGCACCTGGACTAGCGGTGCCACCGGGGAGCTGTTTTTT.

This clone has just a few counts. The V call is TRBV10-3, the J call TRBJ1-1; 7 nucleotides line up with TRBD1. Trimming took 4 bases from V and 1 from J; bases not matched to a gene: 3. The V gene's germline CDR1 is ENHRY and CDR2 SYGVKD. CDR3 size: 14 residues. As DNA, the CDR3 is TGTGCCATCAGTGGAGGGACAGCGAACACTGAAGCTTTCTTT. Its translation: CAISGGTANTEAFF.

This clone rates as medium-sized (0.01 to 0.1%). The V gene is TRBV2, the J gene TRBJ2-2, with D possibly TRBD2 on 5 matching bases. V gave up 6 bases and J gave up 0 bases, with 17 bases separating them. Germline V gives CDR1 SNHLY, CDR2 FYNNEI. The CDR3 contains 17 residues. The CDR3 sequence is CASSGGGSQANTGELFF. CDR3 in DNA: TGTGCCAGCAGCGGAGGTGGGTCGCAGGCGAACACCGGGGAGCTGTTTTTT.

This chain links TRBV6-2 or TRBV6-3 with TRBJ2-7, with 14 nucleotides matching TRBD2. Losses at the gene ends were 5 bases for V and 4 bases for J; bases not matched to a gene: 10. From germline, CDR1 is MNHEY and CDR2 SVGEGT. The CDR3 sequence is 17 residues long. The CDR3 spells CASSPGLAGVGEYEQYF. Written as DNA, the CDR3 is TGTGCCAGCAGTCCGGGACTAGCGGGAGTCGGAGAATACGAGCAGTACTTC.

The gene calls are TRBV27 and TRBJ2-7, with 10 bases lining up with TRBD1. Unmatched junction bases numbered 12, after V lost 6 bases and J lost 7 bases. Germline lookup yields CDR1 MNHEY and CDR2 SMNVEV (reference sequence). The CDR3 contains 15 residues. This CDR3 is CASRDSGTGAWEQYF. The DNA of the CDR3 is TGTGCCAGCAGGGACTCCGGGACAGGGGCTTGGGAGCAGTACTTC.

The chain couples TRBV5-1 to TRBJ2-2; TRBD1 matches at 7 bases. Losses at the gene ends were 3 bases for V and 2 bases for J; bases not matched to a gene: 4. Germline assignment: CDR1 SGHRS and CDR2 YFSETQ. This CDR3 is 15 amino acids long. CDR3 nucleotides: TGCGCCAGCAGCTCGGGGACAGCCAACACCGGGGAGCTGTTTTTT. As protein: CASSSGTANTGELFF.

The chain uses TRBV4-2 and TRBJ2-7, with D unresolved. The length of the CDR3 is 15 residues. Trimming took off 0 bases at V and 1 base at J, with 10 bases between the two ends. Germline values: CDR1 LGHNA, CDR2 YNFKEQ. The CDR3 here is CASSQEASKSYEQYF. The CDR3 region has the DNA TGTGCCAGCAGCCAAGAGGCTAGTAAGTCCTACGAGCAGTACTTC.

The chain combines TRBV7-9 with TRBJ2-2; TRBD2 agrees at 7 bases. Germline lookup yields CDR1 SEHNR and CDR2 FQNEAQ (reference sequence). This CDR3 comprises 17 residues. J gave up 3 bases and V 8 bases, and 15 bases lay outside the gene matches. CDR3 in amino acids: CASPTLRGSQHTGELFF. The DNA of the CDR3 is TGTGCCAGCCCTACCCTCCGCGGGAGCCAACACACCGGGGAGCTGTTTTTT.

This clone was seen only a few times. The J gene is TRBJ1-5, the V gene TRBV7-9; D might be TRBD1 (6 bases). V was clipped by 4 bases and J by 9 bases, with 13 bases between them. CDR1 and CDR2 from the germline V gene are SEHNR and FQNEAQ (reference sequence). CDR3 length equals 13 residues. Here the CDR3 DNA reads TGTGCCAGCAGCTCTACACAGGGAGCGCCCCAGCATTTT. The encoded protein is CASSSTQGAPQHF.

The J gene is TRBJ2-3, the V gene TRBV27, with TRBD1 matching over 9 bases. From germline, CDR1 is MNHEY and CDR2 SMNVEV (reference sequence). The CDR3 has 17 residues. The J segment lost 2 bases and the V segment lost 7 bases, leaving 13 bases of the junction unmatched. This CDR3 is CASTARAGTGHTDTQYF. The CDR3 DNA sequence: TGTGCCAGCACAGCTAGGGCCGGGACAGGGCACACAGATACGCAGTATTTT.

The chain combines TRBV5-1 with TRBJ2-1, with a tentative D call TRBD2 (6 bases). Germline V gene lookup returns CDR1 SGHRS and CDR2 YFSETQ. This CDR3 is built from 17 residues. Trimming took off 5 bases at V and 5 bases at J, with 23 bases between the two ends. CDR3 nucleotides: TGCGCCAGCAGAATCGGGCGGACGAGCTCGGGGGACAATGAGCAGTTCTTC. As protein: CASRIGRTSSGDNEQFF.

This clone occurred a few times. J is TRBJ1-5 and V is TRBV6-1; D gene uncertain. This CDR3 has 11 amino acids. V was pared by 4 bases and J by 6 bases, with 4 bases between. Per the germline V gene, CDR1 is MNHNS and CDR2 is SASEGT. Here the CDR3 DNA reads TGTGCCAGCAGTGGAGGTCAGCCCCAGCATTTT. It translates to CASSGGQPQHF.